This T cell receptor (beta chain) appears in the sequencing data of a study of human T cells and chemical hapten exposure. Study-level background: Alopecia areata, totalis or universalis affected patients, mainly female.

The V end was cut by 7 bases, the J end by 4 bases, with 13 bases between. Looked up from germline, CDR1 is LNHDA and CDR2 is SQIVND (reference sequence). CDR3 size: 14 residues. To note about this clonotype: The antigen remains unidentified.

Study-level results: Expanded TCRs grouped into significantly more large CDR3 similarity clusters than controls produced.

Described time point: patch test 1, 2 weeks after DPC sensitization. The treatment: therapeutic diphenylcyclopropenone sensitization with weekly scalp DPC. One entry per CDR3 protein, called by TCRdb with MiXCR from the RACE reads. The sample gives fewer than 500,000 distinct CDR3 sequences, approximately 5.1% of which show up once; 2% to 2.5% is in the top ten. The origin of this receptor is a woman in her 50s with alopecia areata. Some clones in this sample may be carry-over from other donors' samples. This chain links TRBV19 with TRBJ2-2; no clear D gene. The sample here was whole blood, taken in connection with sensitization to the hapten diphenylcyclopropenone (DPC). The CDR3 is CASTSYSGTGELFF. The CDR3 DNA follows: TGTGCCAGTACCTCATACTCCGGCACCGGGGAGCTGTTTTTT.